Following are 2 T cell receptor beta chains from one sample sequenced in a study of human thymus T cells. From resections taken during corrective heart surgery, the thymus tissue was obtained. Data came from immunoSEQ multiplex PCR; TCRdb stores just in-frame clones and leaves some out. In the table there are about 130,000 clones, 90% to 95% of which are singletons. Sample: thymus tissue. These receptors all come from a boy less than two years old with a congenital heart defect but otherwise immunologically healthy.

The rearrangement uses TRBV6-1 and TRBJ2-1; TRBD2 matches at 15 bases. This CDR3 comprises 17 residues. Germline V lookup: CDR1 MNHNS, CDR2 SASEGT. Losses at the gene ends were 3 bases for V and 5 bases for J; bases not matched to a gene: 5. The CDR3 nucleotides are TGTGCCAGCAGTGAGTTAGGACTAGCGGGGGGGGACAATGAGCAGTTCTTC. Translating it yields CASSELGLAGGDNEQFF.

The chain links TRBV14 to TRBJ2-1; TRBD1 agrees at 9 bases. The CDR3 runs to 15 residues. Trimming at V came to 5 bases and at J to 9 bases, leaving 11 bases not matched to a gene. Germline V gives CDR1 SGHDN, CDR2 FVKESK. This CDR3 reads CASSGAHPGQGEQFF. Here the CDR3 DNA reads TGTGCCAGCAGCGGAGCCCACCCGGGACAGGGTGAGCAGTTCTTC.